This entry is about one T cell receptor (beta chain). This sample was taken from a study of OX40 agonist ivuxolimab in advanced cancers. Study-level background: Ivuxolimab, an antibody acting as an agonist of OX40 (CD134), was used to treat patients. A partial response was reached by three patients: one with hepatocellular carcinoma and two with cutaneous melanoma.

Germline CDR1 GTSNPN, CDR2 SVGIG (reference sequence). The junction had 8 bases not matched to a gene; V was cut back by 5 bases and J by 6 bases. The CDR3 runs to 15 residues. Autoimmune disease history or systemic immunosuppression barred patients. The data were produced by immunoSEQ multiplex PCR, yet TCRdb's version contains in-frame clones alone and is incomplete. The data show under 25,000 clones, approximately 84% seen once. The chain uses TRBV30 and TRBJ2-2; 11 nucleotides align to TRBD1. This clonotype originated in an adult with an advanced solid tumor such as melanoma, head and neck, liver or kidney cancer. The input for sequencing was CD4+ or CD8+ T cells sorted from blood, taken in a trial of the OX40 agonist ivuxolimab. The DNA of the CDR3 is TGTGCCTGGGACCCGGGGACAGGGGGATCCGGGGAGCTGTTTTTT. This sequence encodes CAWDPGTGGSGELFF. The variable domain in full, with the rest retrieved from reference TRBV30 and TRBJ2-2, is SQTIHQWPATLVQPVGSPLSLECTVEGTSNPNLYWYRQAAGRGLQLLFYSVGIGQISSEVPQNLSASRPQDRQFILSSKKLLLSDSGFYLCAWDPGTGGSGELFFGEGSRLTVL.